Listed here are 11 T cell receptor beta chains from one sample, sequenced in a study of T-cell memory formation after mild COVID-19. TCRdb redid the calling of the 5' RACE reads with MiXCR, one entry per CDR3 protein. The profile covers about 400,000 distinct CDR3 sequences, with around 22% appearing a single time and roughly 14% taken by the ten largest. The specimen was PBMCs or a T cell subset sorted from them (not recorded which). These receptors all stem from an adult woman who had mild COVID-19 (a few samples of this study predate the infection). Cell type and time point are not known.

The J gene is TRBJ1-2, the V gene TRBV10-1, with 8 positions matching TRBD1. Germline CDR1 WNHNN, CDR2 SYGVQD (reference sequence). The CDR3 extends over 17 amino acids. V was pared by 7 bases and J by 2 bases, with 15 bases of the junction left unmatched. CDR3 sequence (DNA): TGCGCCAGCAAGACGTCCCCGGGACAGGATCCAAACTATGGCTACACCTTC. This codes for CASKTSPGQDPNYGYTF.

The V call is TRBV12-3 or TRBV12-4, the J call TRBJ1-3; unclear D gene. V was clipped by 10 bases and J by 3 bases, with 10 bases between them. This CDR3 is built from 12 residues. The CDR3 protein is CATGVFGNTIYF. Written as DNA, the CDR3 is TGTGCCACCGGAGTTTTTGGAAACACCATATATTTT.

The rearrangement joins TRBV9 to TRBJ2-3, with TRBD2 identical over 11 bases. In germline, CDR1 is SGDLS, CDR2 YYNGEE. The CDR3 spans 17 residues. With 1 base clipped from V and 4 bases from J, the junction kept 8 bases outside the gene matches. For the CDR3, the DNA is TGTGCCAGCAGCGTACAAGTAGCGGGGGGGCTCCCAGATACGCAGTATTTT. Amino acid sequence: CASSVQVAGGLPDTQYF. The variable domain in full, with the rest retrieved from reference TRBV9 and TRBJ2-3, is DSGVTQTPKHLITATGQRVTLRCSPRSGDLSVYWYQQSLDQGLQFLIQYYNGEERAKGNILERFSAQQFPDLHSELNLSSLELGDSALYFCASSVQVAGGLPDTQYFGPGTRLTVL.

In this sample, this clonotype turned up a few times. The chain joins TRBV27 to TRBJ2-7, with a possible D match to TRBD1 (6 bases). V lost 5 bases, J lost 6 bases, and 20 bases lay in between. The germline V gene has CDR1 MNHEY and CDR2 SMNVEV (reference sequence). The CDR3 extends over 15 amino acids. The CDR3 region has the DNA TGTGCCAGCAGTATCGCCGGGACACCCCCAGGCGAGCAGTACTTC. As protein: CASSIAGTPPGEQYF.

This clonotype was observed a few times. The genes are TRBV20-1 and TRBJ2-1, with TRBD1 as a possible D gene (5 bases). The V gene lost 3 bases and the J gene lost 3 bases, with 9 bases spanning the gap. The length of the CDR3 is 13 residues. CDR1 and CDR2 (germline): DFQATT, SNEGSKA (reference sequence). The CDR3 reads CSASYQGYNEQFF. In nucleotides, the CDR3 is TGCAGTGCTAGTTATCAGGGCTACAATGAGCAGTTCTTC.

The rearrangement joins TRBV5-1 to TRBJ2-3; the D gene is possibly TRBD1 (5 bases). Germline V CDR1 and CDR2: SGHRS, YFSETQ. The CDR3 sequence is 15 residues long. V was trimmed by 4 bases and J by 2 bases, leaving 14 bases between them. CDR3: CASSRQTPNTDTQYF. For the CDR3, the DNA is TGCGCCAGCAGCAGACAGACCCCGAACACAGATACGCAGTATTTT.

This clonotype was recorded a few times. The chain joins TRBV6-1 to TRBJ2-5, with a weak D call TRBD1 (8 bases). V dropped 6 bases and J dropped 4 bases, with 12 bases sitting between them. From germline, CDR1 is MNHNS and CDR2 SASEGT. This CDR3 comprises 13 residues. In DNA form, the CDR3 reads TGTGCCAGCAGAACAGGGGGGGGAGAGACCCAGTACTTC. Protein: CASRTGGGETQYF.

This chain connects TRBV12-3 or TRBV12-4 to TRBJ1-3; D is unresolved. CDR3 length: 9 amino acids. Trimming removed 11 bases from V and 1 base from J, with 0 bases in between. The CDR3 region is CASGNTIYF. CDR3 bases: TGTGCCTCTGGAAACACCATATATTTT.

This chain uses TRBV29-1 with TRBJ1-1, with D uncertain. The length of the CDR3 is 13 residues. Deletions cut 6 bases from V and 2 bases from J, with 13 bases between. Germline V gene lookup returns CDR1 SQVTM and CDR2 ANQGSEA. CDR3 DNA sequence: TGCAGCGTCGCTTACTCTAAAAACACTGAAGCTTTCTTT. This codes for CSVAYSKNTEAFF.

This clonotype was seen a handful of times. This CDR3 reads CASSAPRGQGGRGYTF. CDR3 DNA: TGTGCCAGCAGTGCTCCCCGGGGGCAGGGCGGACGGGGCTACACCTTC. The chain uses TRBV25-1 and TRBJ1-2; TRBD1 might be the D (6 bases). The CDR3 length is 16 residues. Trimming removed 4 bases from V and 8 bases from J, with 23 bases in between. CDR1 is MGHDK, CDR2 SYGVNS, per germline.

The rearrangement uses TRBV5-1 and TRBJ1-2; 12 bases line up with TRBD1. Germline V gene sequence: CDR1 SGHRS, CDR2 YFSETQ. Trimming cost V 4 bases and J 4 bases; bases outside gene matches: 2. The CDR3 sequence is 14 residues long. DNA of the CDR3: TGCGCCAGCAGCGAGGGACAGGGGGCCTATGGCTACACCTTC. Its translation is CASSEGQGAYGYTF. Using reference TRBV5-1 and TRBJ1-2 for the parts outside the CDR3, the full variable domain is KAGVTQTPRYLIKTRGQQVTLSCSPISGHRSVSWYQQTPGQGLQFLFEYFSETQRNKGNFPGRFSGRQFSNSRSEMNVSTLELGDSALYLCASSEGQGAYGYTFGSGTRLTVV.